These 29 T cell receptor beta chains were all obtained from the same sample, sequenced in a study of technical replicates of blood from a few donors. Here immunoSEQ multiplex PCR was the method, and the copy in TCRdb shows in-frame clones only, minus some. The sample has 9,500 to 15,000 clones, over 70% seen once. Sequences were obtained from PBMCs. All receptors derive from a human donor in good health.

This chain uses TRBV27 with TRBJ1-1; perhaps TRBD1 as D (6 bases). Germline V CDR1 and CDR2: MNHEY, SMNVEV (reference sequence). The CDR3 spans 14 residues. V lost 5 bases, J lost 4 bases, and 14 bases lay in between. CDR3 protein: CASSMHRVGTEAFF. The CDR3 region has the DNA TGTGCCAGCAGTATGCACAGGGTTGGCACTGAAGCTTTCTTT.

This clone was counted a few times. The CDR3 sequence: CASSLDSGRPGEQFF. CDR3 bases: TGCGCCAGCAGCTTGGATAGCGGGAGGCCGGGTGAGCAGTTCTTC. This chain links TRBV5-1 with TRBJ2-1, with 10 bases that match TRBD2. Trimming at V came to 0 bases and at J to 9 bases, leaving 6 bases not matched to a gene. The CDR3 runs 15 residues. CDR1 is SGHRS and CDR2 is YFSETQ in the germline V gene.

V and J are TRBV5-4 and TRBJ1-2; D is unresolved. V lost 1 base and J lost 4, with 5 bases in between. Germline V gene lookup returns CDR1 SGHNT and CDR2 YYREEE (reference sequence). The CDR3 has 12 residues. The DNA of the CDR3 is TGTGCCAGCAGCTTGACAACCTATGGCTACACCTTC. Translated: CASSLTTYGYTF.

V gene TRBV9 combines with J gene TRBJ1-1, with unresolved D. CDR1 and CDR2 from the germline V gene are SGDLS and YYNGEE. There are 14 residues in the CDR3. Trimming shortened V by 4 bases and J by 5 bases, and 15 bases separated the two germline ends. CDR3 in DNA: TGTGCCAGCAGCCCGGGCCCGGAGGTGACTGAAGCTTTCTTT. It codes for CASSPGPEVTEAFF.

This chain links TRBV2 with TRBJ2-1; 9 bases fit TRBD2. Germline CDR1 is SNHLY and CDR2 is FYNNEI. V dropped 5 bases and J dropped 8; count of bases not matched to a gene: 13. CDR3 size: 16 residues. The CDR3 nucleotides read TGTGCCAGCAGTAGGGGGCAGGCGGGAGGGGGTGATGAGCAGTTCTTC. It is translated as CASSRGQAGGGDEQFF.

A few counts support this clone. The chain links TRBV4-1 to TRBJ2-1, with D maybe TRBD1 (5 bases). CDR1 MGHRA and CDR2 YSYEKL come from the germline V gene. Trimming took 0 bases from V and 4 from J, leaving 10 bases between them. The CDR3 is 15 residues long. DNA for the CDR3: TGCGCCAGCAGCCAAGATAAAGGGGATTACAATGAGCAGTTCTTC. It codes for CASSQDKGDYNEQFF.

The chain carries TRBV27 and TRBJ2-1; a possible D gene is TRBD2 (6 bases). CDR3 size: 15 residues. V was clipped by 1 base and J by 5 bases, with 12 bases between them. In germline, CDR1 is MNHEY, CDR2 SMNVEV (reference sequence). The CDR3 loop reads CASSLLVGLNNEQFF. The CDR3 DNA reads as TGTGCCAGCAGTTTATTAGTGGGACTCAACAATGAGCAGTTCTTC.

This chain links TRBV30 with TRBJ1-2; possible D gene TRBD1, 5 bases. CDR3 length: 13 residues. Trimming took 0 bases from V and 8 from J, leaving 13 bases between them. Germline lookup yields CDR1 GTSNPN and CDR2 SVGIG (reference sequence). The CDR3 DNA is TGTGCCTGGAGTGTACAGGTTATCCAGGGCTACACCTTC. Protein: CAWSVQVIQGYTF.

This clone occurred a few times. This chain links TRBV2 with TRBJ1-2; TRBD1 is a possible D gene (5 bases). Trimming shortened V by 8 bases and J by 5 bases, and 12 bases separated the two germline ends. The germline V gene has CDR1 SNHLY and CDR2 FYNNEI. The CDR3 is 12 residues long. The CDR3: CASRGTEYGYTF. For the CDR3, the DNA is TGTGCCAGCCGCGGGACCGAATATGGCTACACCTTC.

The chain couples TRBV6-1 to TRBJ1-4, with D hard to call. The germline CDR1 and CDR2 sequences are MNHNS and SASEGT. V was trimmed by 1 base and J by 2 bases, leaving 8 bases between them. The CDR3 consists of 15 residues. CDR3 in amino acids: CASSEGGGTNEKLFF. The CDR3 region has the DNA TGTGCCAGCAGTGAAGGAGGAGGCACTAATGAAAAACTGTTTTTT.

In this sample, this clone turned up once. The chain uses TRBV30 and TRBJ1-1, with 7 bases identical to TRBD1. The CDR3 contains 14 residues. Germline V gives CDR1 GTSNPN, CDR2 SVGIG (reference sequence). V shed 3 bases, J shed 2 bases, and the junction held 6 bases outside the gene matches. The CDR3 nucleotides read TGTGCCTGGAGGGGGGACAGTACTAACACTGAAGCTTTCTTT. The encoded protein is CAWRGDSTNTEAFF. Full variable domain (outside the CDR3, taken from reference TRBV30 and TRBJ1-1): SQTIHQWPATLVQPVGSPLSLECTVEGTSNPNLYWYRQAAGRGLQLLFYSVGIGQISSEVPQNLSASRPQDRQFILSSKKLLLSDSGFYLCAWRGDSTNTEAFFGQGTRLTVV.

The chain is built from TRBV29-1 and TRBJ2-2, with D maybe TRBD2 (6 bases). The CDR3 is 12 residues long. The germline V and J ends were trimmed by 6 bases and 7 bases, with 12 bases remaining between them. Germline CDR1 SQVTM, CDR2 ANQGSEA. CDR3 sequence: CSVGLSNGELFF. CDR3 in DNA: TGCAGCGTGGGACTTTCGAACGGGGAGCTGTTTTTT.

The chain employs TRBV19 and TRBJ1-5, with D possibly TRBD1 on 5 matching bases. Trimming pared 5 bases from V and 4 bases from J, leaving 18 bases between. The germline gives CDR1 LNHDA, CDR2 SQIVND (reference sequence). The CDR3 covers 16 residues. CDR3 sequence reads: CASSEMGGGNNQPQHF. CDR3 in DNA: TGTGCCAGTAGTGAAATGGGGGGTGGAAATAATCAGCCCCAGCATTTT. Together with reference TRBV19 and TRBJ1-5, the CDR3 gives the full variable domain: DGGITQSPKYLFRKEGQNVTLSCEQNLNHDAMYWYRQDPGQGLRLIYYSQIVNDFQKGDIAEGYSVSREKKESFPLTVTSAQKNPTAFYLCASSEMGGGNNQPQHFGDGTRLSIL.

The chain is built from TRBV30 and TRBJ2-3; TRBD1 matches 12 bases. J lost 6 bases, V lost 5 bases, and 9 bases had no gene match. The CDR3 totals 15 residues. Per the germline V gene, CDR1 is GTSNPN and CDR2 is SVGIG (reference sequence). Here the CDR3 reads CAWGGTGGWRDTQYF. DNA of the CDR3: TGTGCCTGGGGCGGGACAGGGGGCTGGAGGGATACGCAGTATTTT.

The chain is built from TRBV6-1 and TRBJ1-4; TRBD1 matches 7 bases. This CDR3 has 16 residues. Looked up from germline, CDR1 is MNHNS and CDR2 is SASEGT. J was trimmed by 2 bases and V by 4 bases; bases with no gene match: 7. In DNA, the CDR3 is TGTGCCAGCAGTGTGACAGGGAGTATCACTAATGAAAAACTGTTTTTT. This translates into CASSVTGSITNEKLFF.

The chain employs TRBV7-9 and TRBJ1-2; 8 nucleotides align to TRBD1. Per the germline V gene, CDR1 is SEHNR and CDR2 is FQNEAQ (reference sequence). With V trimmed by 7 bases and J by 4 bases, 11 bases remained unmatched. The CDR3 totals 15 residues. DNA for the CDR3: TGTGCCAGCACCCCGGAGGCAGGGGGCGCCTATGGCTACACCTTC. Its translation is CASTPEAGGAYGYTF.

The chain recombines TRBV27 with TRBJ1-5; D call uncertain. Germline V gives CDR1 MNHEY, CDR2 SMNVEV (reference sequence). The CDR3 sequence is 17 residues long. Trimming removed 5 bases at V and 1 base at J, with 18 bases between. CDR3 sequence (DNA): TGTGCCAGCAGTCCCCTTAATTGGGCATTAAGCAATCAGCCCCAGCATTTT. As protein: CASSPLNWALSNQPQHF.

The chain links TRBV6-5 to TRBJ2-7; 7 bases are shared with TRBD1. Germline V gives CDR1 MNHEY, CDR2 SVGAGI. Trimming removed 2 bases from V and 3 bases from J; junction bases left unmatched: 4. The CDR3 is made up of 14 amino acids. CDR3: CASSYGPGGYEQYF. CDR3 nucleotides: TGTGCCAGCAGTTACGGGCCAGGGGGCTACGAGCAGTACTTC.

J is TRBJ2-3 and V is TRBV4-2, with D unresolved. Looked up from germline, CDR1 is LGHNA and CDR2 is YNFKEQ. V lost 2 bases to trimming and J lost 0 bases, with 15 bases between them. The length of the CDR3 is 17 residues. The CDR3 reads CASSQKFGQTSTDTQYF. The CDR3 DNA follows: TGTGCCAGCAGCCAAAAGTTCGGCCAGACTAGCACAGATACGCAGTATTTT.

V usage is TRBV19 and J usage is TRBJ2-2; D ambiguous. Trimming took 3 bases from V and 7 from J, leaving 21 bases between them. This CDR3 is 17 amino acids long. Per the germline V gene, CDR1 is LNHDA and CDR2 is SQIVND (reference sequence). CDR3 loop: CASSIRVPLLGGGELFF. The CDR3 DNA is TGTGCCAGTAGTATTCGCGTGCCGTTGCTTGGTGGCGGGGAGCTGTTTTTT.

This clone was picked up one time. The chain uses TRBV7-8 and TRBJ2-1, with D possibly TRBD2 on 6 matching bases. The germline V gene has CDR1 SGHVS and CDR2 FQNEAQ. This CDR3 has 15 residues. V lost 5 bases, J lost 9 bases, and 20 bases lay in between. The CDR3 coding sequence is TGTGCCAGCAGCCCATACGGCGGGGCCCCGGGTGAGCAGTTCTTC. Translation: CASSPYGGAPGEQFF.

The V gene is TRBV5-1, the J gene TRBJ1-2; the match to TRBD1 covers 7 bases. V was pared by 8 bases and J by 3 bases, with 7 bases of the junction left unmatched. The CDR3 is 13 residues long. Per germline, CDR1 SGHRS and CDR2 YFSETQ. As DNA, the CDR3 is TGCGCCAGTCGAACAGGGGACCACTATGGCTACACCTTC. It yields the protein CASRTGDHYGYTF.

V and J are TRBV6-5 and TRBJ2-5; TRBD2 aligns across 11 bases. CDR1 and CDR2 (germline): MNHEY, SVGAGI. The CDR3 loop spans 15 amino acids. V was clipped by 2 bases and J by 5 bases; unmatched bases: 4. CDR3 sequence reads: CASSYTSGSRETQYF. The CDR3 DNA follows: TGTGCCAGCAGTTACACTAGCGGGAGCCGGGAGACCCAGTACTTC.

The gene calls are TRBV7-9 and TRBJ2-2; 9 bases match TRBD1. From germline, CDR1 is SEHNR and CDR2 FQNEAQ (reference sequence). V shed 5 bases and J 6 bases; nucleotides not matched to a gene: 4. The CDR3 runs to 14 residues. The CDR3 reads CASSAQGASGELFF. As DNA, the CDR3 is TGTGCCAGCAGCGCACAGGGGGCGTCCGGGGAGCTGTTTTTT.

This chain joins TRBV27 and TRBJ2-7, with 7 bases fitting TRBD2. V shed 5 bases, J shed 5 bases, and the junction held 9 bases outside the gene matches. The CDR3 extends over 14 amino acids. Germline lookup yields CDR1 MNHEY and CDR2 SMNVEV (reference sequence). The CDR3 here is CASSAGLRRNEQYF. DNA for the CDR3: TGTGCCAGCAGTGCGGGACTAAGGAGGAACGAGCAGTACTTC.

This clone has only a few counts. The V and J genes are TRBV19 and TRBJ2-1, with 9 positions matching TRBD2. Germline V gene lookup returns CDR1 LNHDA and CDR2 SQIVND (reference sequence). V dropped 1 base and J dropped 5; count of bases not matched to a gene: 3. This CDR3 comprises 15 residues. CDR3 DNA sequence: TGTGCCAGTAGTATAGGGGGACTAGCCAACAATGAGCAGTTCTTC. Translated, it gives CASSIGGLANNEQFF.

In nucleotides, the CDR3 is TGTGCCAGCAGCAGACTCTCCGCGGGGCCGCCTGAAGCTTTCTTT. This codes for CASSRLSAGPPEAFF. The chain carries TRBV7-2 and TRBJ1-1, with D possibly matching TRBD1 (5 bases). The ends were cut back, 5 bases at V and 6 bases at J, with 19 bases in the middle. Germline loops: CDR1 SGHTA, CDR2 FQGNSA. This CDR3 region has 15 residues.

The J gene is TRBJ2-5, the V gene TRBV29-1; tentative D call: TRBD2 (6 bases). Per the germline V gene, CDR1 is SQVTM and CDR2 is ANQGSEA. This CDR3 region has 14 residues. Deletions cut 3 bases from V and 2 bases from J, with 13 bases between. The CDR3 coding sequence is TGCAGCGTTGATGGCGGGAACTTGCAAGAGACCCAGTACTTC. Encoded protein: CSVDGGNLQETQYF.

In DNA form, the CDR3 reads TGCAGCGCCTCGAGGGCGTACGAGCAGTACTTC. Amino acids: CSASRAYEQYF. The chain is built from TRBV29-1 and TRBJ2-7; D perhaps matches TRBD2 (5 bases). The CDR3 has 11 residues. Trimming shortened V by 7 bases and J by 4 bases, and 11 bases separated the two germline ends. The germline V gene encodes CDR1 SQVTM and CDR2 ANQGSEA.